This TCR beta chain was captured by sequencing in a study of T cell responses to AZD1222 COVID-19 vaccine. Overall study results and limits: Repertoires were obtained only post-peak T cell response. Donors, mostly white British, included more females; clonal diversity was possibly underestimated.

This CDR3 has 16 amino acids. Germline CDR1 is GTSNPN and CDR2 is SVGIG (reference sequence). Trimming at V came to 3 bases and at J to 9 bases, leaving 16 bases not matched to a gene. Points on this clone: The antigen is undetermined.

Produced via immunoSEQ multiplex PCR; TCRdb's table is partial and in-frame only. This table holds some 86,000 clones, around nine tenths found once. This clonotype was sampled from an adult who received the AZD1222 COVID-19 vaccine. The J gene is TRBJ2-1, the V gene TRBV30, with TRBD1 matching over 8 bases. This specimen was peripheral blood, taken 28 days after the second AZD1222 dose. The CDR3 reads CAWSQWTGNFQGEQFF. CDR3 nucleotides: TGTGCCTGGAGCCAATGGACAGGGAACTTCCAGGGTGAGCAGTTCTTC.